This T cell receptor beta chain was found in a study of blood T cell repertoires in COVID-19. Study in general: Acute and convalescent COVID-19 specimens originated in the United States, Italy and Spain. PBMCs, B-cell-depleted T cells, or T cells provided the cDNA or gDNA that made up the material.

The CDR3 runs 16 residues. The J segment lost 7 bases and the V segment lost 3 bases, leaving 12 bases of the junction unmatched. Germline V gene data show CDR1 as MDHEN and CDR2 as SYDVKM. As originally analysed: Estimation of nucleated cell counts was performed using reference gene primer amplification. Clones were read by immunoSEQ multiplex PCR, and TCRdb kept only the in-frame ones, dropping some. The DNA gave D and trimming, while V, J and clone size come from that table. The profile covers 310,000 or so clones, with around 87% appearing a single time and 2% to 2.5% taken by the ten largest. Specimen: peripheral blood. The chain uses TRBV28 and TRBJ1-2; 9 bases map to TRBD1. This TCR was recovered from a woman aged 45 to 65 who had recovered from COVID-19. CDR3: CASSLLPGQGLAGYTF. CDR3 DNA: TGTGCCAGCAGTTTGCTGCCGGGACAGGGTCTCGCTGGCTACACCTTC.